This passage covers 16 T cell receptor beta chains from one sample sequenced in a study of OX40 agonist ivuxolimab in advanced cancers. Generated by immunoSEQ multiplex PCR, the TCRdb table keeps only in-frame clones and is missing some. The data contain some 39,000 clones, 81% of them seen just once; the ten biggest clones take up 20% to 25%. The sequencing here drew on CD4+ or CD8+ T cells sorted from blood, taken in a trial of the OX40 agonist ivuxolimab. Every receptor here comes from an adult with an advanced solid tumor such as melanoma, head and neck, liver or kidney cancer.

The chain joins TRBV28 to TRBJ2-4, with TRBD1 as a possible D gene (5 bases). Germline V gene lookup returns CDR1 MDHEN and CDR2 SYDVKM. The V end was cut by 6 bases, the J end by 6 bases, with 15 bases between. This CDR3 comprises 14 residues. The CDR3 coding sequence is TGTGCCAGCAGCCGCAGGGCCTTTGTAAACATTCAGTACTTC. Translated: CASSRRAFVNIQYF.

The V call is TRBV5-1, the J call TRBJ1-1; perhaps TRBD1 as D (5 bases). Germline-derived CDR1 and CDR2 are SGHRS and YFSETQ. Trimming took 3 bases from V and 1 from J, leaving 7 bases between them. The CDR3 contains 13 residues. CDR3 loop: CASSSTGNTEAFF. CDR3 nucleotides: TGCGCCAGCAGCTCCACAGGGAACACTGAAGCTTTCTTT.

The genes are TRBV27 and TRBJ2-3, with D perhaps TRBD2 (6 bases). V gave up 2 bases and J gave up 4 bases, with 13 bases separating them. This CDR3 spans 15 amino acids. Germline lookup yields CDR1 MNHEY and CDR2 SMNVEV (reference sequence). CDR3 residues: CASSLVSSVPDTQYF. In DNA, the CDR3 is TGTGCCAGCAGTTTAGTCTCTAGCGTGCCAGATACGCAGTATTTT.

The rearrangement uses TRBV11-2 and TRBJ2-7; TRBD2 agrees at 7 bases. The CDR3 runs 15 residues. V shed 5 bases, J shed 3 bases, and the junction held 10 bases outside the gene matches. Germline loops: CDR1 SGHAT, CDR2 FQNNGV. CDR3 DNA sequence: TGTGCCAGCAGCCCCCGAGTAGGGGAGGGCTACGAGCAGTACTTC. Translating gives CASSPRVGEGYEQYF.

This clone appeared a few times. The genes are TRBV5-5 and TRBJ1-5, with D possibly being TRBD1 (5 bases). The CDR3 contains 15 residues. Trimming left V 2 bases short and J 7 bases short, with 16 bases between. Looked up from germline, CDR1 is SGHKS and CDR2 is YYEKEE (reference sequence). The CDR3 here is CASSLGVSNGQPQHF. For the CDR3, the DNA is TGTGCCAGCAGCTTAGGGGTATCCAACGGACAGCCCCAGCATTTT.

The chain links TRBV2 to TRBJ2-2; D is perhaps TRBD2 (6 bases). V lost 8 bases and J 9 bases, leaving 16 bases between the germline ends. The CDR3 is 13 amino acids. The V gene's germline CDR1 is SNHLY and CDR2 FYNNEI. DNA for the CDR3: TGTGCCAGCTGTCTAGCGAATGGTAGGGAGCTGTTTTTT. Amino acids: CASCLANGRELFF.

The chain combines TRBV28 with TRBJ1-5; maybe TRBD1 (5 bases). The CDR3 length is 14 residues. The germline V gene has CDR1 MDHEN and CDR2 SYDVKM. V was cut by 6 bases and J by 3 bases, with 12 bases left in between. The CDR3 sequence is CASRSGPINQPQHF. Written as DNA, the CDR3 is TGTGCCAGCAGATCGGGACCGATCAATCAGCCCCAGCATTTT. Based on the CDR3 plus reference TRBV28 and TRBJ1-5, the full variable domain is DVKVTQSSRYLVKRTGEKVFLECVQDMDHENMFWYRQDPGLGLRLIYFSYDVKMKEKGDIPEGYSVSREKKERFSLILESASTNQTSMYLCASRSGPINQPQHFGDGTRLSIL.

This clone was observed a few times. The chain carries TRBV5-1 and TRBJ1-1, with TRBD1 identical over 9 bases. There are 14 residues in the CDR3. Losses at the gene ends were 4 bases for V and 8 bases for J; bases not matched to a gene: 9. Germline loops: CDR1 SGHRS, CDR2 YFSETQ. This CDR3 reads CASSPGTGSTEAFF. The CDR3 nucleotides read TGCGCCAGCAGCCCCGGGACAGGGTCGACCGAAGCTTTCTTT.

V is TRBV27 and J is TRBJ2-2, with D perhaps TRBD2 (6 bases). Germline V gene sequence: CDR1 MNHEY, CDR2 SMNVEV (reference sequence). V dropped 5 bases and J dropped 9 bases, with 19 bases sitting between them. The CDR3 length is 15 residues. CDR3 sequence reads: CASSPGSQGFRELFF. For the CDR3, the DNA is TGTGCCAGCAGTCCCGGGAGTCAAGGGTTCCGGGAGCTGTTTTTT.

V gene TRBV6-5 combines with J gene TRBJ2-5; 8 bases are shared with TRBD1. CDR1 MNHEY and CDR2 SVGAGI come from the germline V gene. The CDR3 has 15 amino acids. The V gene end was trimmed by 6 bases and the J gene end by 5 bases; junction bases not matched to a gene: 11. CDR3 DNA sequence: TGTGCCAGCAGCCCTAACAGGGGGGCAAGGGAGACCCAGTACTTC. Translating gives CASSPNRGARETQYF.

The DNA of the CDR3 is TGTGCCAGTAGTATCCAGGGACGGTTCAATCAGCCCCAGCATTTT. Translated, it gives CASSIQGRFNQPQHF. This rearrangement joins TRBV19 to TRBJ1-5, with D tentatively TRBD1 (5 bases). The CDR3 is 15 amino acids. V was cut by 3 bases and J by 3 bases, with 12 bases left in between. Germline assignment: CDR1 LNHDA and CDR2 SQIVND (reference sequence).

This clone was detected a few times. The V and J genes are TRBV5-6 and TRBJ2-7; a possible D gene is TRBD2 (6 bases). Between the trimmed V and J ends, which lost 5 bases and 6 bases, there was a span of 21 bases. Germline CDR1 reads SGHDT; CDR2 reads YYEEEE. CDR3 length equals 15 residues. The CDR3 DNA reads TGTGCCAGCAGTCTTGTAGGAGGGACGAGAGCCGAGCAGTACTTC. This codes for CASSLVGGTRAEQYF.

The chain combines TRBV6-5 with TRBJ2-7, with a weak D call TRBD2 (5 bases). The CDR3 totals 16 residues. CDR1 and CDR2 from the germline V gene are MNHEY and SVGAGI. Between the trimmed V and J ends, which lost 0 bases and 2 bases, there was a span of 14 bases. The CDR3 DNA follows: TGTGCCAGCAGTTACTCAAGACGGGATATTCCCTACGAGCAGTACTTC. It specifies CASSYSRRDIPYEQYF.

This chain links TRBV6-6 with TRBJ1-5; TRBD1 matches at 7 bases. J gave up 5 bases and V 7 bases, and 11 bases lay outside the gene matches. Germline V lookup: CDR1 MNHNY, CDR2 SVGAGI (reference sequence). The CDR3 covers 15 residues. CDR3 coding DNA: TGTGCCAGCACTAAAAGCGCAGGGGGATATCAGCCCCAGCATTTT. Its protein is CASTKSAGGYQPQHF.

As concerns this clone: Other DNA sequences in this sample translate to the same CDR3. CDR3 DNA: TGTGCCAGCAGCTTAGAGGGGCGAGGGGAAGCTTTCTTT. Translated, it gives CASSLEGRGEAFF. The V and J genes are TRBV7-9 and TRBJ1-1; the D gene is possibly TRBD1 (5 bases). CDR3 length: 13 amino acids. Deletions cut 1 base from V and 8 bases from J, with 11 bases between. Germline V gene lookup returns CDR1 SEHNR and CDR2 FQNEAQ (reference sequence).

The chain joins TRBV6-1 to TRBJ2-1, with 10 bases that match TRBD2. Germline V gives CDR1 MNHNS, CDR2 SASEGT. The CDR3 is 15 amino acids. V was pared by 3 bases and J by 7 bases, with 6 bases of the junction left unmatched. CDR3 in amino acids: CASSDSSGRYNEQFF. The CDR3 bases are TGTGCCAGCAGTGATTCTAGCGGGAGATATAATGAGCAGTTCTTC.